A selection of T cell receptor beta chains follows, all from one sample in a study of CXCR3-negative and CXCR3-positive naive CD8 T cells. TCRdb reprocessed the 5' RACE reads, with one entry per CDR3 protein and no DNA. The repertoire shows about 150,000 distinct CDR3 sequences; the top ten hold 0.4% to 0.5%. The sequenced sample consisted of naive CXCR3+ CD8+ T cells from blood. The receptors were sampled from a human donor in good health. Some clones in this sample may be carry-over from other donors' samples. CDR3s include the opening cysteine and the closing phenylalanine or tryptophan. Not every row has a clone size; where given, it reads once, few, many or a size class.

abundance: NA
v_gene: TRBV29-1
j_gene: TRBJ2-7
CDR3aa: CSVLHGDIYEQYF

abundance: NA
v_gene: TRBV4-1
j_gene: TRBJ2-7
CDR3aa: CASSPSASGDYEQYF

abundance: NA
v_gene: TRBV4-2
j_gene: TRBJ1-5
CDR3aa: CASSHGTGGIQPQHF

abundance: NA
v_gene: TRBV7-2
j_gene: TRBJ1-6
CDR3aa: CASSLAQGVDGTPLHF

abundance: NA
v_gene: TRBV21-1
j_gene: TRBJ2-7
CDR3aa: CASSSQEPGRFVCEQYF

abundance: NA
v_gene: TRBV2
j_gene: TRBJ2-7
CDR3aa: CATPREGRGEQYF

abundance: NA
v_gene: TRBV11-3
j_gene: TRBJ2-7
CDR3aa: CASSGQENEQYF

abundance: NA
v_gene: TRBV6-1
j_gene: TRBJ2-7
CDR3aa: CASSEPGQATYEQYF

abundance: NA
v_gene: TRBV4-1
j_gene: TRBJ2-3
CDR3aa: CASSQGRGDTQYF

abundance: NA
v_gene: TRBV27
j_gene: TRBJ1-4
CDR3aa: CASSLSFPLNEKLFF

abundance: medium-sized
v_gene: TRBV28
j_gene: TRBJ2-5
CDR3aa: CASSLGETQYF

abundance: NA
v_gene: TRBV29-1
j_gene: TRBJ2-5
CDR3aa: CSVDWQQETQYF

abundance: NA
v_gene: TRBV7-9
j_gene: TRBJ2-1
CDR3aa: CASSLSGRETNEQFF

abundance: NA
v_gene: TRBV28
j_gene: TRBJ2-2
CDR3aa: CASSLVGWETNTGELFF

abundance: NA
v_gene: TRBV2
j_gene: TRBJ1-5
CDR3aa: CANRGGWNQPQHF

abundance: NA
v_gene: TRBV7-9
j_gene: TRBJ2-1
CDR3aa: CASSLGVTKAGSYNEQFF

abundance: NA
v_gene: TRBV29-1
j_gene: TRBJ2-7
CDR3aa: CSVTDRGPPYEQYF

abundance: NA
v_gene: TRBV28
j_gene: TRBJ1-6
CDR3aa: CASSVSAQASERNSPLHF

abundance: NA
v_gene: TRBV30
j_gene: TRBJ2-7
CDR3aa: CAWSRWEAYEQYF

abundance: NA
v_gene: TRBV11-2
j_gene: TRBJ2-7
CDR3aa: CASSSVSDEQYF

abundance: NA
v_gene: TRBV5-4
j_gene: TRBJ2-1
CDR3aa: CASSWGGLGEQFF